The 13 T cell receptor beta chains in this list originate from one sample, sequenced in a study of long-term antiretroviral therapy in people with HIV. Assay version v3.0 of immunoSEQ was used, and it was run at survey level. TCRdb's table, derived via immunoSEQ multiplex PCR, lists solely in-frame clones and lacks some. Here the sample spans about 17,000 clones, 79% being singletons. The sample in question was unsorted PBMCs, obtained at the start of antiretroviral therapy. Receptors were obtained from a man younger than 40 with HIV.

A few counts support this clone. The genes are TRBV5-1 and TRBJ1-2; D is unclear. The V gene lost 0 bases and the J gene lost 3 bases, with 6 bases spanning the gap. Germline values: CDR1 SGHRS, CDR2 YFSETQ. CDR3 length equals 13 residues. The CDR3 here is CASSLEVDYGYTF. In DNA form, the CDR3 reads TGCGCCAGCAGCTTGGAGGTCGACTATGGCTACACCTTC. The variable domain in full, completed from reference TRBV5-1 and TRBJ1-2, reads KAGVTQTPRYLIKTRGQQVTLSCSPISGHRSVSWYQQTPGQGLQFLFEYFSETQRNKGNFPGRFSGRQFSNSRSEMNVSTLELGDSALYLCASSLEVDYGYTFGSGTRLTVV.

This chain joins TRBV4-2 and TRBJ2-7; the D gene is possibly TRBD1 (6 bases). Germline V CDR1 and CDR2: LGHNA, YNFKEQ. The CDR3 extends over 15 amino acids. V was pared by 0 bases and J by 0 bases, with 9 bases between. The CDR3 nucleotides read TGTGCCAGCAGCCAAGATCAGGACAGCTCCTACGAGCAGTACTTC. This encodes CASSQDQDSSYEQYF.

V usage is TRBV7-9 and J usage is TRBJ1-5; D unresolved. The V and J ends lost 5 bases and 0 bases respectively, with 8 bases between them. The CDR3 runs to 14 residues. Germline assignment: CDR1 SEHNR and CDR2 FQNEAQ (reference sequence). CDR3 residues: CASSRTDSNQPQHF. As DNA, the CDR3 is TGTGCCAGCAGCCGGACCGATAGCAATCAGCCCCAGCATTTT. Looking up the rest from reference TRBV7-9 and TRBJ1-5 gives the full variable domain: DTGVSQNPRHKITKRGQNVTFRCDPISEHNRLYWYRQTLGQGPEFLTYFQNEAQLEKSRLLSDRFSAERPKGSFSTLEIQRTEQGDSAMYLCASSRTDSNQPQHFGDGTRLSIL.

This sequence joins TRBV6-5 and TRBJ1-4, with 8 nucleotides matching TRBD1. The V gene end was trimmed by 3 bases and the J gene end by 7 bases; junction bases not matched to a gene: 4. The CDR3 spans 14 residues. From germline, CDR1 is MNHEY and CDR2 SVGAGI. The CDR3, as DNA: TGTGCCAGCAGTTATCGGACAGGGCGTGAAAAACTGTTTTTT. Its translation: CASSYRTGREKLFF.

The CDR3 sequence: CASRVMNTEAFF. For the CDR3, the DNA is TGTGCCAGTAGAGTCATGAACACTGAAGCTTTCTTT. V gene TRBV28 combines with J gene TRBJ1-1; D is undetermined. There are 12 residues in the CDR3. V was shortened by 9 bases and J by 0 bases, with 8 bases between the two germline ends. Germline-derived CDR1 and CDR2 are MDHEN and SYDVKM.

V usage is TRBV4-3 and J usage is TRBJ2-1; maybe TRBD2 (5 bases). The germline CDR1 and CDR2 sequences are LGHNA and YSLEER. Deletions cut 0 bases from V and 0 bases from J, with 9 bases between. The CDR3 has 16 amino acids. Written as DNA, the CDR3 is TGCGCCAGCAGCCAAGATGTGGCGGGCTCCTACAATGAGCAGTTCTTC. Protein: CASSQDVAGSYNEQFF.

The rearrangement links TRBV27 to TRBJ2-6, with TRBD1 as a possible D gene (6 bases). The CDR3 has 17 residues. Germline CDR1 MNHEY, CDR2 SMNVEV (reference sequence). Deletions cut 1 base from V and 1 base from J, with 11 bases between. The CDR3 region is CASSLYSGVSGANVLTF. CDR3 nucleotides: TGTGCCAGCAGTTTATATTCAGGGGTTTCTGGGGCCAACGTCCTGACTTTC.

This clone turned up a few times. The chain joins TRBV14 to TRBJ1-4; D gene ambiguous. The CDR3 contains 13 residues. The germline V gene has CDR1 SGHDN and CDR2 FVKESK. V gave up 4 bases and J gave up 8 bases, with 11 bases separating them. CDR3 in amino acids: CASSRGLREKLFF. Written as DNA, the CDR3 is TGTGCCAGCAGCCGAGGATTAAGAGAAAAACTGTTTTTT.

This chain joins TRBV2 and TRBJ1-5; D not certain. V lost 0 bases and J lost 7, with 7 bases in between. This CDR3 has 13 amino acids. Germline-derived CDR1 and CDR2 are SNHLY and FYNNEI. The DNA for the CDR3 is TGTGCCAGCAGTGAAGCTATAGGACAGCCCCAGCATTTT. Protein: CASSEAIGQPQHF.

The rearrangement joins TRBV28 to TRBJ1-6; 7 nucleotides align to TRBD1. The CDR3 sequence is 15 residues long. In germline, CDR1 is MDHEN, CDR2 SYDVKM. V dropped 5 bases and J dropped 5; count of bases not matched to a gene: 6. CDR3 coding DNA: TGTGCCAGCAGTCCCTCTGACAGGGATAATTCACCCCTCCACTTT. Its protein is CASSPSDRDNSPLHF. The variable domain in full, with the rest retrieved from reference TRBV28 and TRBJ1-6, is DVKVTQSSRYLVKRTGEKVFLECVQDMDHENMFWYRQDPGLGLRLIYFSYDVKMKEKGDIPEGYSVSREKKERFSLILESASTNQTSMYLCASSPSDRDNSPLHFGNGTRLTVT.

The CDR3 coding sequence is TGTGCCAGCAGAGGATACCAGACAGGCTCCTACGAGCAGTACTTC. Translating gives CASRGYQTGSYEQYF. The rearrangement links TRBV28 to TRBJ2-7, with D possibly being TRBD1 (6 bases). CDR1 MDHEN and CDR2 SYDVKM come from the germline V gene. V dropped 6 bases and J dropped 0 bases, with 15 bases sitting between them. The CDR3 spans 15 residues.

The V gene is TRBV18, the J gene TRBJ1-2, with a possible D match to TRBD1 (5 bases). The CDR3 has 14 residues. V dropped 3 bases and J dropped 1 base, with 9 bases sitting between them. The germline CDR1 and CDR2 sequences are KGHSH and LQKENI. As DNA, the CDR3 is TGTGCCAGCTCACCTAGTAGGGGTAACTATGGCTACACCTTC. Residues: CASSPSRGNYGYTF.

The J gene is TRBJ2-3, the V gene TRBV14; perhaps TRBD2 as D (5 bases). Germline values: CDR1 SGHDN, CDR2 FVKESK. The CDR3 is made up of 16 amino acids. V was cut by 4 bases and J by 1 base, with 15 bases left in between. The DNA of the CDR3 is TGTGCCAGCAGCCCAGATGGCCTAGCAGGCACAGATACGCAGTATTTT. Translation gives CASSPDGLAGTDTQYF.